The 29 T cell receptor beta chains given below trace back to one sample, sequenced in a study of shared clonotypes between healthy human individuals. Sequencing was performed with immunoSEQ multiplex PCR; in TCRdb, only in-frame clones are kept and a portion is missing. This table has about 2.3 million clones, 85% to 95% appearing once. The sample taken for sequencing was naive CD4+ T cells from PBMCs. The subset was: CD45RA+ positively selected. These receptors originate from a man aged 18 to 30 in good health. Some clones in this sample may be carry-over from other donors' samples.

This sequence joins TRBV5-6 and TRBJ1-1, with D perhaps matching TRBD1 (6 bases). This CDR3 is 17 amino acids long. Germline loops: CDR1 SGHDT, CDR2 YYEEEE. V was trimmed by 0 bases and J by 0 bases, leaving 15 bases between them. Here the CDR3 reads CASSLGGTTIMNTEAFF. The CDR3 DNA is TGTGCCAGCAGCTTGGGAGGGACAACCATCATGAACACTGAAGCTTTCTTT. Supplemented by reference TRBV5-6 and TRBJ1-1, the full variable domain reads DAGVTQSPTHLIKTRGQQVTLRCSPKSGHDTVSWYQQALGQGPQFIFQYYEEEERQRGNFPDRFSGHQFPNYSSELNVNALLLGDSALYLCASSLGGTTIMNTEAFFGQGTRLTVV.

Points on this clone: The sample carries other DNA sequences with the same CDR3. V and J are TRBV18 and TRBJ2-7, with D perhaps TRBD1 or TRBD2 (5 bases each). CDR1 and CDR2 (germline): KGHSH, LQKENI. The CDR3 runs to 13 residues. V was clipped by 2 bases and J by 3 bases, with 8 bases between them. The CDR3 spells CASSPGGNYEQYF. Here the CDR3 DNA reads TGTGCCAGCTCACCAGGGGGAAACTACGAGCAGTACTTC.

V gene TRBV18 combines with J gene TRBJ2-7; D may be TRBD2 (6 bases). The length of the CDR3 is 13 residues. Trimming took 5 bases from V and 7 from J, leaving 15 bases between them. CDR1 is KGHSH, CDR2 LQKENI, per germline. The CDR3 loop reads CASSSGLAGEQYF. The CDR3 coding sequence is TGTGCCAGCTCATCCGGACTGGCGGGGGAGCAGTACTTC.

This clone was detected once. The chain uses TRBV28 and TRBJ2-1; 8 bases agree with TRBD1. The CDR3 contains 14 residues. V was clipped by 5 bases and J by 10 bases; unmatched bases: 10. Germline CDR1 MDHEN, CDR2 SYDVKM. The CDR3 here is CASSPRTGTGEQFF. The CDR3 bases are TGTGCCAGCAGTCCACGGACAGGGACCGGAGAGCAGTTCTTC.

V is TRBV9 and J is TRBJ2-6, with 7 bases lining up with TRBD2. The CDR3 loop spans 18 amino acids. The V and J ends lost 0 bases and 0 bases, in that order; junction bases with no gene match: 6. The germline gives CDR1 SGDLS, CDR2 YYNGEE. The CDR3 loop reads CASSVGTSASSGANVLTF. In DNA, the CDR3 is TGTGCCAGCAGCGTAGGCACTAGCGCCTCCTCTGGGGCCAACGTCCTGACTTTC.

The CDR3: CSVTRLAGGDEQFF. CDR3 DNA: TGCAGCGTTACGAGGCTAGCGGGAGGTGATGAGCAGTTCTTC. The chain couples TRBV29-1 to TRBJ2-1; 11 nucleotides line up with TRBD2. The trim removed 5 bases at V and 8 bases at J, leaving 8 bases unmatched. The CDR3 contains 14 residues. Germline V gene data show CDR1 as SQVTM and CDR2 as ANQGSEA.

V is TRBV2 and J is TRBJ2-7; D remains unclear. V lost 2 bases to trimming and J lost 3 bases, with 17 bases between them. This CDR3 has 16 residues. The V gene's germline CDR1 is SNHLY and CDR2 FYNNEI. This CDR3 is CASSERFLTSNYEQYF. The CDR3 coding sequence is TGTGCCAGCAGTGAAAGGTTTCTCACCTCGAACTACGAGCAGTACTTC.

The chain has TRBV4-2 and TRBJ2-1, with 11 nucleotides matching TRBD2. Germline V lookup: CDR1 LGHNA, CDR2 YNFKEQ. Unmatched junction bases numbered 10, after V lost 0 bases and J lost 6 bases. The CDR3 length is 18 residues. The CDR3 spells CASSQEMGSSGRFNEQFF. CDR3 in DNA: TGTGCCAGCAGCCAAGAAATGGGCTCTAGCGGGAGGTTCAATGAGCAGTTCTTC.

The genes are TRBV5-4 and TRBJ1-1; 11 positions match TRBD1. Germline CDR1 and CDR2: SGHNT and YYREEE (reference sequence). This CDR3 comprises 16 residues. V was clipped by 3 bases and J by 3 bases; unmatched bases: 7. The CDR3 DNA reads TGTGCCAGCAGCTACGGTTTGGGACAGGGGGACACTGAAGCTTTCTTT. It yields the protein CASSYGLGQGDTEAFF.

About this clone: A read error may produce the germline difference seen at one junction end. This chain uses TRBV10-3 with TRBJ2-1; D gene uncertain. The germline V gene encodes CDR1 ENHRY and CDR2 SYGVKD. The CDR3 length is 13 residues. CDR3 amino acids: CAIGDRKNNEQFF. CDR3 in DNA: TGTGCCATCGGTGACCGAAAAAACAATGAGCAGTTCTTC.

This clone appeared once. The rearrangement joins TRBV5-6 to TRBJ2-2, with TRBD1 matching over 9 bases. The germline CDR1 and CDR2 sequences are SGHDT and YYEEEE. Unmatched junction bases numbered 7, after V lost 0 bases and J lost 7 bases. The CDR3 consists of 16 residues. This CDR3 reads CASSLGGQGRYGELFF. The CDR3 DNA sequence: TGTGCCAGCAGCTTGGGAGGACAGGGGCGGTACGGGGAGCTGTTTTTT. Complete variable domain (other parts from reference TRBV5-6 and TRBJ2-2): DAGVTQSPTHLIKTRGQQVTLRCSPKSGHDTVSWYQQALGQGPQFIFQYYEEEERQRGNFPDRFSGHQFPNYSSELNVNALLLGDSALYLCASSLGGQGRYGELFFGEGSRLTVL.

The gene calls are TRBV27 and TRBJ1-5; 9 bases are shared with TRBD1. Germline assignment: CDR1 MNHEY and CDR2 SMNVEV (reference sequence). The J segment lost 1 base and the V segment lost 4 bases, leaving 5 bases of the junction unmatched. The CDR3 totals 16 residues. CDR3 sequence: CASSSAGQGSNQPQHF. Written as DNA, the CDR3 is TGTGCCAGCAGTTCCGCGGGACAGGGAAGCAATCAGCCCCAGCATTTT.

This chain joins TRBV10-3 and TRBJ2-1, with 12 bases that match TRBD2. The ends lost 8 bases at V and 10 bases at J; junction bases unmatched: 9. Germline V gives CDR1 ENHRY, CDR2 SYGVKD. The CDR3 totals 14 residues. In DNA form, the CDR3 reads TGTGCCATCCTCTCTAGCGGGAGGGCCGGGGAGCAGTTCTTC. Residues: CAILSSGRAGEQFF.

V usage is TRBV7-3 and J usage is TRBJ2-6; TRBD1 or TRBD2 may be the D gene (5 bases each). CDR1 SGHTA and CDR2 FQGTGA come from the germline V gene. V was clipped by 3 bases and J by 0 bases, with 9 bases between them. The CDR3 totals 16 residues. CDR3 region: CASSFGTDSGANVLTF. The CDR3 nucleotides read TGTGCCAGCAGCTTCGGGACGGACTCTGGGGCCAACGTCCTGACTTTC. The full variable domain, with the rest looked up from reference TRBV7-3 and TRBJ2-6, is GAGVSQTPSNKVTEKGKYVELRCDPISGHTALYWYRQSLGQGPEFLIYFQGTGAADDSGLPNDRFFAVRPEGSVSTLKIQRTERGDSAVYLCASSFGTDSGANVLTFGAGSRLTVL.

This chain links TRBV19 with TRBJ1-5; 7 bases match TRBD1. The CDR3 runs to 15 residues. Germline CDR1 reads LNHDA; CDR2 reads SQIVND (reference sequence). V lost 6 bases, J lost 3 bases, and 8 bases stayed unmatched. The CDR3 bases are TGTGCCAGTAGGCTACTCGACAGGGACAATCAGCCCCAGCATTTT. Encoded protein: CASRLLDRDNQPQHF.

This chain connects TRBV19 to TRBJ2-2; 8 nucleotides line up with TRBD1. The CDR3 is 15 amino acids. The V and J ends lost 7 bases and 2 bases, in that order; junction bases with no gene match: 6. Germline loops: CDR1 LNHDA, CDR2 SQIVND (reference sequence). The CDR3: CASNSGQGNTGELFF. In DNA form, the CDR3 reads TGTGCCAGTAATTCCGGACAGGGCAACACCGGGGAGCTGTTTTTT. Full variable domain (missing parts from reference TRBV19 and TRBJ2-2): DGGITQSPKYLFRKEGQNVTLSCEQNLNHDAMYWYRQDPGQGLRLIYYSQIVNDFQKGDIAEGYSVSREKKESFPLTVTSAQKNPTAFYLCASNSGQGNTGELFFGEGSRLTVL.

In this sample, this clone turned up once. The chain links TRBV5-1 to TRBJ1-2; TRBD1 aligns across 10 bases. This CDR3 has 15 residues. V lost 1 base to trimming and J lost 2 bases; unmatched junction nucleotides: 2. Per the germline V gene, CDR1 is SGHRS and CDR2 is YFSETQ. CDR3 nucleotides: TGCGCCAGCAGCTTGAGGACAGGGGGGAACTATGGCTACACCTTC. Translating gives CASSLRTGGNYGYTF.

The chain has TRBV5-1 and TRBJ2-5; TRBD1 is a possible D gene (5 bases). Trimming cost V 0 bases and J 2 bases, with 11 bases left between them. CDR1 is SGHRS, CDR2 YFSETQ, per germline. This CDR3 is built from 15 residues. CDR3 bases: TGCGCCAGCAGCTTGGGAGACAGTTATCAAGAGACCCAGTACTTC. The encoded protein is CASSLGDSYQETQYF.

This clone was recorded once. J is TRBJ1-1 and V is TRBV5-1; no reliable D call. Looked up from germline, CDR1 is SGHRS and CDR2 is YFSETQ. V gave up 1 base and J gave up 8 bases, with 12 bases separating them. This CDR3 has 13 residues. CDR3 amino acids: CASSLLVGFEAFF. The CDR3 DNA follows: TGCGCCAGCAGCTTGCTGGTCGGATTCGAAGCTTTCTTT.

This chain uses TRBV11-1 with TRBJ2-2; 10 bases fit TRBD1. V dropped 7 bases and J dropped 1; count of bases not matched to a gene: 6. The CDR3 length is 16 residues. CDR1 is SGHAT, CDR2 FQDESV, per germline (reference sequence). CDR3 bases: TGTGCCAGCACCGACAGGGGGCTGAAGAACACCGGGGAGCTGTTTTTT. Its translation: CASTDRGLKNTGELFF.

The chain links TRBV11-3 to TRBJ2-7; 10 bases are shared with TRBD2. Germline CDR1 and CDR2: SGHNT and YENEEA. V dropped 1 base and J dropped 0; count of bases not matched to a gene: 6. CDR3 length: 17 amino acids. The CDR3 coding sequence is TGTGCCAGCAGCTTAGCGATAGCGGGAGGCCTCTCCTACGAGCAGTACTTC. It specifies CASSLAIAGGLSYEQYF.

The rearrangement uses TRBV28 and TRBJ2-7, with 12 positions matching TRBD1. The CDR3 extends over 17 amino acids. Losses at the gene ends were 3 bases for V and 2 bases for J; bases not matched to a gene: 8. CDR1 and CDR2 (germline): MDHEN, SYDVKM. CDR3 region: CASSFGLGQGAPYEQYF. CDR3 bases: TGTGCCAGCAGTTTCGGTCTGGGACAGGGGGCCCCCTACGAGCAGTACTTC.

CDR3 amino acids: CASSPQPGGLAEQYF. The CDR3 coding sequence is TGCGCCAGCAGCCCCCAGCCGGGAGGGCTCGCCGAGCAGTACTTC. This chain links TRBV5-1 with TRBJ2-7, with 8 bases aligning to TRBD2. The CDR3 has 15 residues. Trimming took 4 bases from V and 6 from J; bases not matched to a gene: 12. Germline loops: CDR1 SGHRS, CDR2 YFSETQ.

This clone was observed once. The chain combines TRBV27 with TRBJ1-3; D gene ambiguous. V was shortened by 2 bases and J by 3 bases, with 17 bases between the two germline ends. Germline-derived CDR1 and CDR2 are MNHEY and SMNVEV (reference sequence). The CDR3 runs 17 residues. CDR3: CASSLSGPPFGGNTIYF. As DNA, the CDR3 is TGTGCCAGCAGTTTAAGCGGACCCCCGTTTGGTGGAAACACCATATATTTT.

The rearrangement joins TRBV28 to TRBJ2-1, with TRBD2 identical over 16 bases. Losses at the gene ends were 6 bases for V and 4 bases for J; bases not matched to a gene: 9. Germline CDR1 and CDR2: MDHEN and SYDVKM. The CDR3 has 18 residues. CDR3 sequence reads: CASRTPGLAGGLYNEQFF. Here the CDR3 DNA reads TGTGCCAGCAGGACCCCGGGACTAGCGGGAGGGCTGTACAATGAGCAGTTCTTC.

This clone was recorded a few times. The chain carries TRBV28 and TRBJ1-5; D remains unclear. This CDR3 contains 16 residues. Germline V gene data show CDR1 as MDHEN and CDR2 as SYDVKM. With 3 bases removed from V and 1 base from J, the gap between germline ends came to 13 bases. The CDR3 spells CASSFPRGVSNQPQHF. DNA of the CDR3: TGTGCCAGCAGTTTCCCCCGGGGAGTAAGCAATCAGCCCCAGCATTTT. Looking up the rest from reference TRBV28 and TRBJ1-5 gives the full variable domain: DVKVTQSSRYLVKRTGEKVFLECVQDMDHENMFWYRQDPGLGLRLIYFSYDVKMKEKGDIPEGYSVSREKKERFSLILESASTNQTSMYLCASSFPRGVSNQPQHFGDGTRLSIL.

V and J are TRBV5-5 and TRBJ1-5; TRBD1 agrees at 9 bases. Per germline, CDR1 SGHKS and CDR2 YYEKEE (reference sequence). The CDR3 runs 14 residues. V was clipped by 4 bases and J by 3 bases; unmatched bases: 2. In nucleotides, the CDR3 is TGTGCCAGCAGCGGGACAGGGATCAATCAGCCCCAGCATTTT. Protein product: CASSGTGINQPQHF. The whole variable domain, remainder taken from reference TRBV5-5 and TRBJ1-5, is DAGVTQSPTHLIKTRGQQVTLRCSPISGHKSVSWYQQVLGQGPQFIFQYYEKEERGRGNFPDRFSARQFPNYSSELNVNALLLGDSALYLCASSGTGINQPQHFGDGTRLSIL.

This clone was recorded only once. The rearrangement joins TRBV28 to TRBJ1-5; 8 bases fit TRBD1. The V gene's germline CDR1 is MDHEN and CDR2 SYDVKM. The J segment lost 6 bases and the V segment lost 9 bases, leaving 7 bases of the junction unmatched. The CDR3 covers 13 residues. CDR3 amino acids: CARVSDRAQPQHF. The CDR3 DNA follows: TGTGCCAGAGTCTCGGACAGGGCTCAGCCCCAGCATTTT.

This clone was counted a single time. The CDR3 DNA is TGTGCCAGCAAGGTGTCGGGACCGGATCAGCCCCAGCATTTT. Translating it yields CASKVSGPDQPQHF. The V and J genes are TRBV28 and TRBJ1-5, with TRBD1 as a possible D gene (5 bases). CDR3 length: 14 residues. Germline V CDR1 and CDR2: MDHEN, SYDVKM. Trimming removed 7 bases from V and 5 bases from J, with 15 bases in between.